The present T cell receptor beta chain was sequenced within a study of control samples from healthy donors and cancer patients (dated by TCRdb to 2018 to 2020). As to this clone: The target of this receptor is not known. No base quality information exists; no much larger clone differs at one position. The sample holds other DNA sequences that translate to the same CDR3.

Library preparation was by the immunoSEQ multiplex PCR assay. TCRdb retrieved this table from immuneACCESS and kept in-frame rearrangements only. Not all clones are present; in checked studies, unresolved V genes account for under half, and no reason is known for the remainder. Recorded for this sample are about 90,000 clones; 85% to 95% of them occurred a single time. Around 1.4% of the sample rests with the top ten. The CDR3 sequence holds 14 residues, the cysteine and phenylalanine included. The retained sequence is limited to the CDR3, 42 bases, with the frame set at the first base. V gives up 3 bases and J gives up 1 base, and the segment between their germline ends measures 9 bases. The germline V gene sets CDR1 to SGHTA and CDR2 to FQGNSA.

Sequenced sample: blood. The chain was built from TRBV7-2 and TRBJ1-1; no confident D gene assignment can be made. This TCR derives from a woman aged 25 to 39 in good health. CDR3 protein: CASSFRHQNTEAFF. The sequenced DNA is TGTGCCAGCAGCTTTAGACACCAGAACACTGAAGCTTTCTTT.